What follows are 20 T cell receptor beta chains derived from one specimen sequenced in a study of Ad26.COV2.S vaccination and SARS-CoV-2 variants. Sequencing was performed with immunoSEQ multiplex PCR; in TCRdb, only in-frame clones are kept and a portion is missing. Seen here are under 500,000 clones, around 92% observed once, and the top ten hold 1.5% to 2%. Treatment denoted: around 19 received Ad26.COV2.S at low or high dose, single or two shots; about 5 received placebo; per-sample allocation not given. Samples were taken on day 63 after the first vaccine or placebo injection. Sample: peripheral blood, taken in a trial of Ad26.COV2.S vaccine versus placebo. These TCRs come from a person between 18 and 65 years old who received the Ad26.COV2.S COVID-19 vaccine or a placebo.

The CDR3 bases are TGTGCCACCCTGGGGGGCAACAATCAGCCCCAGCATTTT. Encoded protein: CATLGGNNQPQHF. This chain connects TRBV28 to TRBJ1-5, with a tentative D call TRBD1 (6 bases). From germline, CDR1 is MDHEN and CDR2 SYDVKM. The CDR3 consists of 13 residues. V lost 10 bases and J lost 3, with 13 bases in between.

The chain is built from TRBV20-1 and TRBJ1-1; TRBD1 might be the D (5 bases). Looked up from germline, CDR1 is DFQATT and CDR2 is SNEGSKA (reference sequence). Deletions cut 3 bases from V and 6 bases from J, with 11 bases between. The CDR3 consists of 12 residues. The CDR3 protein is CSASSGASEAFF. CDR3 in DNA: TGCAGTGCTAGTTCCGGGGCTTCTGAAGCTTTCTTT.

The rearrangement joins TRBV3-1 (or the pseudogene TRBV3-2) to TRBJ2-7; TRBD1 agrees at 7 bases. Per germline, CDR1 LGHDT and CDR2 YNNKEL (reference sequence). Losses at the gene ends were 8 bases for V and 4 bases for J; bases not matched to a gene: 2. The CDR3 has 11 residues. CDR3 residues: CASGDRYEQYF. CDR3 in DNA: TGTGCCAGCGGGGACAGATACGAGCAGTACTTC.

The chain uses TRBV30 and TRBJ1-1; D unresolved. This CDR3 is 15 amino acids long. V was shortened by 0 bases and J by 0 bases, with 11 bases between the two germline ends. Germline V CDR1 and CDR2: GTSNPN, SVGIG (reference sequence). The CDR3 coding sequence is TGTGCCTGGAGTGTAGGCCCCCAGTTGAACACTGAAGCTTTCTTT. Translating gives CAWSVGPQLNTEAFF.

This chain connects TRBV6-5 to TRBJ1-1; D is ambiguous. V was clipped by 0 bases and J by 3 bases, with 11 bases between them. There are 15 residues in the CDR3. Germline V gene data show CDR1 as MNHEY and CDR2 as SVGAGI. The CDR3 spells CASSYSKYHHTEAFF. The CDR3 DNA is TGTGCCAGCAGTTACTCGAAGTACCATCACACTGAAGCTTTCTTT.

The CDR3 loop is CASSLSMRYNQPQHF. CDR3 bases: TGTGCCAGCAGTTTGTCGATGCGGTACAATCAGCCCCAGCATTTT. The V call is TRBV28, the J call TRBJ1-5; no reliable D call. The CDR3 has 15 residues. V dropped 3 bases and J dropped 3 bases, with 12 bases sitting between them. Per the germline V gene, CDR1 is MDHEN and CDR2 is SYDVKM.

The V gene is TRBV5-1, the J gene TRBJ2-7; 7 positions match TRBD1. Looked up from germline, CDR1 is SGHRS and CDR2 is YFSETQ. CDR3 length equals 15 residues. Trimming took 7 bases from V and 5 from J; bases not matched to a gene: 15. The CDR3 loop is CASRSLSGTENEQYF. The CDR3 bases are TGCGCCAGCCGATCCCTCTCCGGGACAGAGAACGAGCAGTACTTC.

J is TRBJ1-1 and V is TRBV29-1; D is ambiguous. CDR1 is SQVTM, CDR2 ANQGSEA, per germline. The CDR3 length is 11 residues. Trimming shortened V by 6 bases and J by 7 bases, and 12 bases separated the two germline ends. This chain's CDR3 is CSVQRGGEAFF. The CDR3 coding sequence is TGCAGCGTCCAACGAGGCGGTGAAGCTTTCTTT.

The chain is built from TRBV7-9 and TRBJ1-6; 9 bases are shared with TRBD1. Germline V CDR1 and CDR2: SEHNR, FQNEAQ (reference sequence). CDR3 size: 17 residues. The ends lost 1 base at V and 7 bases at J; junction bases unmatched: 8. The CDR3 sequence is CASSLGDRVIENSPLHF. CDR3 DNA sequence: TGTGCCAGCAGCTTAGGGGACAGGGTGATAGAGAATTCACCCCTCCACTTT. The variable domain in full, with the rest retrieved from reference TRBV7-9 and TRBJ1-6, is DTGVSQNPRHKITKRGQNVTFRCDPISEHNRLYWYRQTLGQGPEFLTYFQNEAQLEKSRLLSDRFSAERPKGSFSTLEIQRTEQGDSAMYLCASSLGDRVIENSPLHFGNGTRLTVT.

The J gene is TRBJ2-5, the V gene TRBV19; 7 nucleotides line up with TRBD1. Germline V gene lookup returns CDR1 LNHDA and CDR2 SQIVND (reference sequence). The V and J ends lost 8 bases and 1 base, in that order; junction bases with no gene match: 4. The CDR3 consists of 13 residues. CDR3 in amino acids: CASRQGFQETQYF. The DNA for the CDR3 is TGTGCCAGTCGACAGGGATTCCAAGAGACCCAGTACTTC.

This clone was detected a few times. The V and J genes are TRBV18 and TRBJ1-3; D ambiguous. Trimming removed 4 bases from V and 0 bases from J, with 16 bases in between. Looked up from germline, CDR1 is KGHSH and CDR2 is LQKENI. There are 17 residues in the CDR3. CDR3 nucleotide sequence: TGTGCCAGCTCACTCACCCTGGACTATTCCTCTGGAAACACCATATATTTT. Translated: CASSLTLDYSSGNTIYF.

The V and J genes are TRBV7-2 and TRBJ2-7; D is perhaps TRBD1 or TRBD2 (5 bases each). The CDR3 sequence is 13 residues long. CDR1 and CDR2 (germline): SGHTA, FQGNSA. Trimming pared 1 base from V and 3 bases from J, leaving 7 bases between. In DNA form, the CDR3 reads TGTGCCAGCAGCTTAGGGGGGAACTACGAGCAGTACTTC. It codes for CASSLGGNYEQYF.

The chain employs TRBV12-3 or TRBV12-4 and TRBJ1-2; D is possibly TRBD1 (5 bases). V was cut by 5 bases and J by 6 bases, with 13 bases left in between. This CDR3 region has 13 residues. CDR3 DNA: TGTGCCAGCAGTGTCCCAGCAGGGAATGGCTACACCTTC. Translating gives CASSVPAGNGYTF.

The rearrangement joins TRBV6-5 to TRBJ1-2; tentatively, D is TRBD1 (6 bases). Germline assignment: CDR1 MNHEY and CDR2 SVGAGI. This CDR3 is 13 amino acids long. The V gene lost 11 bases and the J gene lost 4 bases, with 17 bases spanning the gap. The CDR3 loop is CAGNSGQLYGYTF. CDR3 bases: TGTGCCGGAAACTCCGGACAGCTCTATGGCTACACCTTC.

This chain uses TRBV6-2 or TRBV6-3 with TRBJ2-1; D remains ambiguous. This CDR3 comprises 18 residues. The ends were cut back, 0 bases at V and 4 bases at J, with 19 bases in the middle. CDR1 is MNHEY and CDR2 is SVGEGT in the germline V gene. In DNA, the CDR3 is TGTGCCAGCAGTTACTCGCTACCGGCCCGTGACAATTACAATGAGCAGTTCTTC. Its protein is CASSYSLPARDNYNEQFF.

The gene calls are TRBV4-3 and TRBJ1-2; D call uncertain. The CDR3 runs to 13 residues. V lost 1 base to trimming and J lost 6 bases, with 9 bases between them. Germline V gives CDR1 LGHNA, CDR2 YSLEER. As DNA, the CDR3 is TGCGCCAGCAGCCAAGGTCTAGCGGATGGCTACACCTTC. Its translation: CASSQGLADGYTF.

This clone was detected once. This chain links TRBV6-5 with TRBJ1-6, with 9 bases aligning to TRBD1. Germline V lookup: CDR1 MNHEY, CDR2 SVGAGI. Germline trimming cut 6 bases from V and 13 bases from J; bases unmatched to any gene: 4. This CDR3 is 12 amino acids long. The CDR3: CASRTGTGPLHF. CDR3 sequence (DNA): TGTGCCAGCAGGACCGGGACAGGGCCCCTCCACTTT.

The V and J genes are TRBV7-9 and TRBJ1-1; TRBD1 matches at 9 bases. The trim removed 1 base at V and 3 bases at J, leaving 3 bases unmatched. Germline loops: CDR1 SEHNR, CDR2 FQNEAQ (reference sequence). The CDR3 runs 15 residues. Written as DNA, the CDR3 is TGTGCCAGCAGCTTAGGGGACAGGGTGGACACTGAAGCTTTCTTT. The encoded protein is CASSLGDRVDTEAFF. Combining the CDR3 with reference TRBV7-9 and TRBJ1-1 gives the whole variable domain DTGVSQNPRHKITKRGQNVTFRCDPISEHNRLYWYRQTLGQGPEFLTYFQNEAQLEKSRLLSDRFSAERPKGSFSTLEIQRTEQGDSAMYLCASSLGDRVDTEAFFGQGTRLTVV.

This sequence joins TRBV7-2 and TRBJ2-1; D gene uncertain. CDR3 length: 18 amino acids. CDR1 is SGHTA and CDR2 is FQGNSA in the germline V gene. V gave up 1 base and J gave up 0 bases, with 16 bases separating them. CDR3 loop: CASSLGAGRTYSYNEQFF. The CDR3 DNA reads as TGTGCCAGCAGCTTAGGAGCAGGCCGAACCTACTCCTACAATGAGCAGTTCTTC.

The chain has TRBV12-5 and TRBJ2-5; 14 bases line up with TRBD2. The length of the CDR3 is 15 residues. From germline, CDR1 is LGHNT and CDR2 FRNRAP. With 6 bases clipped from V and 4 bases from J, the junction kept 4 bases outside the gene matches. In nucleotides, the CDR3 is TGTGCTAGTGGCCTCGGACTAGCGGGGGGAGAGACCCAGTACTTC. Translation gives CASGLGLAGGETQYF.